This TCR beta chain came from a study of spatial heterogeneity in lung cancer. At the level of the study: Sequence detection consistently recorded a greater number of beta-chain than alpha-chain sequences. The mean occurrence of each unique TCR and UMI combination in raw reads exceeded ten.

The time point is: sample taken at primary tumor resection. Samples were obtained from about 75 donors, all untreated early-stage non-small cell lung cancer patients. Whole RNA was taken from tumor, nontumor lung or frozen PBMC; it was then sequenced unsorted. TCRdb called the 5' RACE reads again in MiXCR, with one record for every CDR3 protein. This sample has approximately 11,000 distinct CDR3 sequences, with 6.1% found just once. The CDR3 is 13 residues long. CDR1 and CDR2 (germline): DFQATT, SNEGSKA (reference sequence). Trimming took off 4 bases at V and 5 bases at J, with 12 bases between the two ends.

The sample consisted of normal lung tissue next to the tumor, taken at surgery. The receptor was isolated from a male donor with early-stage non-small cell lung cancer. This sequence joins TRBV20-1 and TRBJ1-5; D is unclear. The CDR3 reads CSAKGAADQPQHF. In DNA, the CDR3 is TGCAGTGCTAAGGGTGCTGCAGATCAGCCCCAGCATTTT.